This T cell receptor beta chain was identified during a study of T cells after yellow fever vaccination (dated by TCRdb to the late 2010s). As for the study more broadly: The SMART-Seq v4 Ultra Low Input RNA kit was used to prepare libraries from fractions with low cell numbers. To follow T-cell clones before and after primary and booster YFV17D yellow fever vaccination, bulk TCR alpha and beta repertoires were sequenced over time. Two healthy male donors made up the cohort, one aged 18 to 29 years and the other aged 30 to 40 years. Blood was drawn at multiple timepoints before and after primary and secondary immunization, with bulk PBMC replicates and cell subsets isolated. The paper's findings and limits, for the study overall: The study included only two donors, which limits how far the findings can be generalized. After the booster, most clones that had expanded after primary vaccination were detected again (about 95% of CD4 and around nine tenths of CD8), suggesting broad maintenance of memory. A small fraction of clonotypes showed up in both the CD4 and CD8 compartments, probably as a result of convergent recombination. Compared with the primary T-cell response, the secondary T-cell response was faster but weaker, reaching its peak on day 5 rather than on day 15. FACS-sorted repertoires could contain abundant contaminating clonotypes from the bulk population, so computational filtering was required.

TCRdb names Illumina NovaSeq 6000 as the instrument used. TCR cDNA was synthesized by 5'RACE template switching, through which a universal primer site and unique molecular identifiers were introduced. Priming for cDNA synthesis came from both the TCR alpha and TCR beta constant segments. Library amplification used two PCR steps, and the second PCR step added sample barcodes and sequencing adapters. Sequencing of libraries was performed on Illumina HiSeq 2500 (2x100 bp) or NovaSeq (2x150 bp). The paper's processing steps were these. Reads were demultiplexed and collapsed into UMI consensus sequences with MIGEC, and V(D)J alignment was performed with MiXCR. Vaccine-responding clonotypes were defined with edgeR using replicate PBMC samples, requiring FDR below 0.01 and a log2 fold change above 5 up to day 15. Each bulk clonotype received a CD4 or CD8 identity based on whether the sequenced CD4 or CD8 repertoire contained that clonotype at higher abundance. TCRdb ran its own pipeline on the public reads, namely fastp trimming at Q25 and MiXCR clone calling, and kept in-frame beta chains. Every CDR3 protein is listed once, alongside the most common genes and DNA of its rows. TCRdb, rather than the study authors, made the V and J calls. This sample lists some 250,000 distinct CDR3 sequences; approximately 3.8% were detected once. Around 19% of the sample rests with the top ten.

This clonotype was picked up a small number of times. What antigen it recognizes has not been identified. No much larger clone is present one base from it, and per-base qualities are unavailable. The treatment or condition label, as the study defines it: live attenuated yellow fever vaccine strain. Two biological replicates of bulk PBMCs were collected at each blood-draw timepoint. PBMCs were isolated from peripheral blood using a standard Ficoll-Paque protocol. RNA was extracted with TriZol from bulk PBMCs, CD4 and CD8 fractions, and dextramer-positive and dextramer-negative fractions. The CDR3 runs 14 residues from the cysteine to the phenylalanine. Only the CDR3 DNA stays, 42 bases, in frame from base 1. V was cut back by 5 bases and J by 5 bases, leaving a gap of 15 bases between them. CDR1 and CDR2 are read off the germline V gene (reference sequence) as MNHEY and SMNVEV.

The clonotype was recovered from a man aged 18-30 years who received the YFV17D yellow fever vaccine. The input for sequencing was PBMCs, taken 15 days after the yellow fever booster vaccination. This sequence uses TRBV27 and TRBJ1-2; a confident D gene designation cannot be given. The CDR3 sequence is CASSPRGELYGYTF. The sequenced DNA is TGTGCCAGCAGTCCCCGCGGGGAATTGTATGGCTACACCTTC.